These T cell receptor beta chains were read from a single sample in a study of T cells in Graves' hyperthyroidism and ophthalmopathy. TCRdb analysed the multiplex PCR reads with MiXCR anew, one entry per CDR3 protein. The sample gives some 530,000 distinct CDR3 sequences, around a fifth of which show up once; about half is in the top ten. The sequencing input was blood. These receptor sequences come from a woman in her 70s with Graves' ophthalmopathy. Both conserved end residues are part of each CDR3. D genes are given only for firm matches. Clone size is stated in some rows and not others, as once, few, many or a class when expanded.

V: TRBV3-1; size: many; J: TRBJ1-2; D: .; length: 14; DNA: TGTGCCAGCAGCCAAGGAGGACAGATAAATGGCTACACCTTC; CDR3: CASSQGGQINGYTF
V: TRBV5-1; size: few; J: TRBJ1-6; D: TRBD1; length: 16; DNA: TGCGCCAGCAGCTTGGCCGGGGACAGGTATAATTCACCCCTCCACTTT; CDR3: CASSLAGDRYNSPLHF
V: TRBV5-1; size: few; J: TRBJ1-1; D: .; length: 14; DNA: TGCGCCAGCAGCTGGGGGGCGGGTAACACTGAAGCTTTCTTT; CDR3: CASSWGAGNTEAFF
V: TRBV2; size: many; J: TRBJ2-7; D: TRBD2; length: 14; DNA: TGTGCCAGCAGTCTCGAGGGAGGGACCTACGAGCAGTACTTC; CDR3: CASSLEGGTYEQYF
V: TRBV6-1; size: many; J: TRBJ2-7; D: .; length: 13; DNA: TGTGCCAGCAGTGAAGCGGCAGCCTACGAGCAGTACTTC; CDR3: CASSEAAAYEQYF
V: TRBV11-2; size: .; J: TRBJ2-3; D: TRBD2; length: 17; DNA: TGTGCCAGCAGCTTACTAGCGGGAGCCGTAAGCACAGATACGCAGTATTTT; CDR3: CASSLLAGAVSTDTQYF
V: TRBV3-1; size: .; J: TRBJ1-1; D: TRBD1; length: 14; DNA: TGTACCAGCAGTGATGGACAGGGAGGGACTGAAGCTTTCTTT; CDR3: CTSSDGQGGTEAFF
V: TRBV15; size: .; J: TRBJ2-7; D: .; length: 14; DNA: TGTGCCACCAGCAGAGGTCCAGGGCGCCACGAGCAGTACTTC; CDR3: CATSRGPGRHEQYF
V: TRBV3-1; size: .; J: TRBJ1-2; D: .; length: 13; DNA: TGTGCCAGCAGCCAACAGGATAACTATGGCTACACCTTC; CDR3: CASSQQDNYGYTF
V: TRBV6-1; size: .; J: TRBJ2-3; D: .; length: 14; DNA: TGTGCCAGCAGGGAGGACAGAGACACAGATACGCAGTATTTT; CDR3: CASREDRDTDTQYF
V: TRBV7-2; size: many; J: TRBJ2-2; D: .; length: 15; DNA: TGTGCCAGCAGCTTAGTCGGGGGAGGCACCGGGGAGCTGTTTTTT; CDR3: CASSLVGGGTGELFF
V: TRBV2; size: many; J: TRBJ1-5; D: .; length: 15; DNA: TGTGCCAGCAGTGAAGTGGGGGCCTACAATCAGCCCCAGCATTTT; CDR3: CASSEVGAYNQPQHF
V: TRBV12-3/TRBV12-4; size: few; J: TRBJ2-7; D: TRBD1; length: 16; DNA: TGTGCCAGCAGTTTAAGGGACAGTTTTACAACCTACGAGCAGTACTTC; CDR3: CASSLRDSFTTYEQYF
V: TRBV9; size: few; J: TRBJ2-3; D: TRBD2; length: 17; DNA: TGTGCCAGCAGCGTCTTGGGACTAGCGGGAGGAACAGATACGCAGTATTTT; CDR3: CASSVLGLAGGTDTQYF
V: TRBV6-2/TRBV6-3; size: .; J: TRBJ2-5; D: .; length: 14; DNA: TGTGCCAGCAGTTACGACCTCAGGGTGGGGACCCAGTACTTC; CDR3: CASSYDLRVGTQYF
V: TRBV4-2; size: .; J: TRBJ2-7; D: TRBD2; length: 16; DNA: TGTGCCAGCAGCCAAGATCGGGCAGCGGGAACAAGGGAGCAGTACTTC; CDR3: CASSQDRAAGTREQYF
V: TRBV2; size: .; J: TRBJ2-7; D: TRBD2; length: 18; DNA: TGCGCCAGCAGCCAAGACCCGGGGACTAGCGGGAGCCCCTACGAGCAGTACTTC; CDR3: CASSQDPGTSGSPYEQYF